This TCR beta chain was observed in a study of T-cell reconstitution after alpha-beta-depleted transplantation in children. This CDR3 is built from 14 residues. Germline V CDR1 and CDR2: MRHNA, SNTAGT. Trimming pared 8 bases from V and 4 bases from J, leaving 15 bases between. Unique molecular identifiers featured in how the TCRbeta library was prepared. MiXCR was run by TCRdb on the PCR reads, yielding one entry per CDR3 protein. Of some 500,000 distinct CDR3 sequences listed, about a sixth are singletons. This clonotype has just a few counts. The TCR was taken from a human donor who donated a stem cell graft to a child with acute lymphoblastic leukemia. The chain is built from TRBV6-4 and TRBJ2-1, with D uncertain. Source: PBMCs from the stem cell graft donor, taken from the stem cell graft. CDR3 nucleotide sequence: TGTGCCAGCCCCCAATATCTCCGATACAATGAGCAGTTCTTC. Translation: CASPQYLRYNEQFF.